This T cell receptor beta chain was captured by sequencing in a study of shared clonotypes between healthy human individuals. Points on this clone: The antigen remains unidentified.

Data came from immunoSEQ multiplex PCR; TCRdb stores just in-frame clones and leaves some out. The table lists fewer than 100,000 clones, 67% of them singletons. The study, taken as a whole, reports: The study found lower generation probabilities in non-shared clonotypes than in those shared by all four donors. Relative to memory subsets, naive subsets generally showed larger estimated richness.

Sequencing was performed on memory CD8+ T cells sorted from blood. Documented subset: CD45RO+ cells pooled with CCR7-negative TemRA cells. The receptor was derived from a young man in good health.

CDR3 residues: CAISSGTGQETQYF. In DNA, the CDR3 is TGTGCCATCAGCTCGGGGACGGGGCAAGAGACCCAGTACTTC. The V call is TRBV10-3, the J call TRBJ2-5; tentatively, D is TRBD1 or TRBD2 (5 bases each). V lost 6 bases to trimming and J lost 2 bases, with 13 bases between them. The CDR3 length is 14 residues. Germline V gene lookup returns CDR1 ENHRY and CDR2 SYGVKD.